This T cell receptor (beta chain) appears in the sequencing data of a study of T cells in Graves' hyperthyroidism and ophthalmopathy. The overall study: Peripheral blood sampling occurred at initial diagnosis, before any treatment.

This clonotype was seen repeatedly, ten times or more. Its target is not known. Points from the study as a whole: The model anticipated ophthalmopathy a median around 6 months pre-onset. Stable hyperthyroidism was separated from ophthalmopathy by a model based on 13 V-J features. Researchers found most expanded thyroid clonotypes above 0.001 in blood as well.

TCR beta CDR3 regions were amplified from RNA. HTBI primers were employed in a first-round RT-PCR of the TCR CDR3. Using its own MiXCR run on the multiplex PCR reads, TCRdb lists one record per CDR3 protein. The table includes 250,000 to 350,000 distinct CDR3 sequences, roughly 17% detected once. The germline V gene has CDR1 SGHAT and CDR2 FQDESV (reference sequence). Between the trimmed V and J ends, which lost 2 bases and 7 bases, there was a span of 12 bases. This CDR3 has 14 amino acids. This receptor was identified in a man aged 30 to 45 with Graves' hyperthyroidism. Sequenced: blood. The rearrangement links TRBV11-1 to TRBJ2-1; a possible D gene is TRBD2 (5 bases). In DNA, the CDR3 is TGTGCCAGCAGCTTAACTAGTATGGGGAATGAGCAGTTCTTC. This translates into CASSLTSMGNEQFF.